This T cell receptor (beta chain) derives from a study of Ad26.COV2.S vaccination and SARS-CoV-2 variants. The overall study: The study gave Ad26.COV2.S intramuscularly, once or twice 56 days apart. Findings and caveats of the study: Vaccinated and placebo-treated recipients had similar non-spike TCR breadth. Quantification of TCR breadth and depth may have yielded underestimates of total T cell responses. Responses of spike-specific T cells (both CD8+ and CD4+) reportedly showed substantial breadth after vaccination.

Germline V CDR1 and CDR2: SGHTA, FQGNSA. V dropped 5 bases and J dropped 2 bases, with 18 bases sitting between them. The CDR3 consists of 16 residues. As concerns this clone: Its target is unknown.

Libraries were prepared by immunoSEQ multiplex PCR; TCRdb keeps only in-frame clonotypes and omits some of them. The sample lists approximately 420,000 clones; 75% to 90% were seen once. Treatment denoted: approximately 18 received Ad26.COV2.S at low or high dose, single or two shots; several received placebo; per-sample allocation not given. Sampling was performed 63 days after the first vaccine or placebo injection. The sequenced sample was peripheral blood, obtained in a trial of Ad26.COV2.S vaccine versus placebo. This TCR was recovered from a person between 18 and 59 years old who received the Ad26.COV2.S COVID-19 vaccine or a placebo. The genes are TRBV7-2 and TRBJ1-1; D uncertain. CDR3: CASSPSVGGINTEAFF. Written as DNA, the CDR3 is TGTGCCAGCAGCCCGTCGGTCGGCGGGATCAACACTGAAGCTTTCTTT.